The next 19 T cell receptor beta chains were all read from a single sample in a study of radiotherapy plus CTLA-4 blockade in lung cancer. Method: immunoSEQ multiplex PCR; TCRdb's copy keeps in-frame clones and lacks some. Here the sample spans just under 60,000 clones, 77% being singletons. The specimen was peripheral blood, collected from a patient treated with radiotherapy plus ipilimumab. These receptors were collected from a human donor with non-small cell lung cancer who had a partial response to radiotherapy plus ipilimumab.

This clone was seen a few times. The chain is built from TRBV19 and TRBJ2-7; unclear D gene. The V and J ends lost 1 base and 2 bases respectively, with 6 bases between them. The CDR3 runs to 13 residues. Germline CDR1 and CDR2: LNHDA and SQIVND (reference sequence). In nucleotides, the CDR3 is TGTGCCAGTAGTATAGGGCGGACCTACGAGCAGTACTTC. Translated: CASSIGRTYEQYF.

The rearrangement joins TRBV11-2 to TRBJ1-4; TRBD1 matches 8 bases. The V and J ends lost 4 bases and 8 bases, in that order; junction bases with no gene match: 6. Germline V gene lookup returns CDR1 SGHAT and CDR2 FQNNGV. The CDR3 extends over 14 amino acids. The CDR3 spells CASSSQGVREKLFF. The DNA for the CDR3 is TGTGCCAGCAGCTCACAGGGGGTCAGGGAAAAACTGTTTTTT.

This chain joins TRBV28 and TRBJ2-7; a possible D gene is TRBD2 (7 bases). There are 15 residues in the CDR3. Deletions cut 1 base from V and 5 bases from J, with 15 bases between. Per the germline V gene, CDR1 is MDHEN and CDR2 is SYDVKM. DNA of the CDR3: TGTGCCAGCAGTTTATTCGGGGGCCGGGGGGACGAGCAGTACTTC. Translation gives CASSLFGGRGDEQYF.

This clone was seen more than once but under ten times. As DNA, the CDR3 is TGTGCCAGCAGCCAAGCTTGGAGGTCCAGCTCCTACGAGCAGTACTTC. Its translation: CASSQAWRSSSYEQYF. The genes are TRBV14 and TRBJ2-7, with D perhaps matching TRBD2 (5 bases). Trimming removed 1 base from V and 0 bases from J, with 13 bases in between. The CDR3 runs to 16 residues. In germline, CDR1 is SGHDN, CDR2 FVKESK.

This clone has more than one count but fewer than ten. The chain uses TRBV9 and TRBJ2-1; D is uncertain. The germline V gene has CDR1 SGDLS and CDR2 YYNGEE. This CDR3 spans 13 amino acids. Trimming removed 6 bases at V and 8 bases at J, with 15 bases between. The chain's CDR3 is CASNRVGRDEQFF. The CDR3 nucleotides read TGTGCCAGCAATCGGGTCGGTCGGGATGAGCAGTTCTTC. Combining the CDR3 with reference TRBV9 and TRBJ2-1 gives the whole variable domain DSGVTQTPKHLITATGQRVTLRCSPRSGDLSVYWYQQSLDQGLQFLIQYYNGEERAKGNILERFSAQQFPDLHSELNLSSLELGDSALYFCASNRVGRDEQFFGPGTRLTVL.

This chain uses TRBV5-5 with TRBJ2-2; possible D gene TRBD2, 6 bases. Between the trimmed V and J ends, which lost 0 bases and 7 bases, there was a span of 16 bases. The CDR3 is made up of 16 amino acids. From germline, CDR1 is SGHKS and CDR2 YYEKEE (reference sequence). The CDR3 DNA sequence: TGTGCCAGCAGCTTGGTCGGGGGATGGAGTGGCGGGGAGCTGTTTTTT. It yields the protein CASSLVGGWSGGELFF.

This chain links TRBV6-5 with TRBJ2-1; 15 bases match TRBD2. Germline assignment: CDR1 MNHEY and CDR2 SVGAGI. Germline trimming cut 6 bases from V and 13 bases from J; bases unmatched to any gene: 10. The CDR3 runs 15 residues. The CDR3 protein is CASRSPGTSGGTQFF. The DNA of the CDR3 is TGTGCCAGCAGGTCCCCCGGGACTAGCGGGGGGACACAGTTCTTC.

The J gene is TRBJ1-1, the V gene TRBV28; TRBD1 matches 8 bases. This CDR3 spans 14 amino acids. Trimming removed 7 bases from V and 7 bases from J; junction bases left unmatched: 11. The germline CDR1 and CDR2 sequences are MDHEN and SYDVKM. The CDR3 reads CASNMQGAIGEAFF. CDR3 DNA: TGTGCCAGCAATATGCAGGGGGCGATCGGTGAAGCTTTCTTT.

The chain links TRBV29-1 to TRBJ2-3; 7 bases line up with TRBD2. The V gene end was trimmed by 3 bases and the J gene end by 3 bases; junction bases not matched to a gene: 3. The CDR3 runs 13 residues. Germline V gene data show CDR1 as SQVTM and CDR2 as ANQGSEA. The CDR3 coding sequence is TGCAGCGTTGAGGGGGGGAAGACAGATACGCAGTATTTT. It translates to CSVEGGKTDTQYF.

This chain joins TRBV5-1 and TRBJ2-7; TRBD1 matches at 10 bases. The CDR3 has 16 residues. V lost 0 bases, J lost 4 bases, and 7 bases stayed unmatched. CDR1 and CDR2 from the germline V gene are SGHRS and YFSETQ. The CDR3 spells CASSLARGQGDYEQYF. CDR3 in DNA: TGCGCCAGCAGCTTGGCCCGCGGACAGGGGGATTACGAGCAGTACTTC.

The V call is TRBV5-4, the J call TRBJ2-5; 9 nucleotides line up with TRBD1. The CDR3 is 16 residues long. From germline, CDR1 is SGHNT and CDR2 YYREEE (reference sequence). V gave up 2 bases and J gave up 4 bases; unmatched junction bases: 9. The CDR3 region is CASSFTGGESVETQYF. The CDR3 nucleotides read TGTGCCAGCAGCTTCACAGGGGGCGAGAGTGTAGAGACCCAGTACTTC.

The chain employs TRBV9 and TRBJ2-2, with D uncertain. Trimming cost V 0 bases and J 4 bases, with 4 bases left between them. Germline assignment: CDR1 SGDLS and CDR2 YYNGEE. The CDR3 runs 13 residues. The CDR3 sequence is CASSVAGTGELFF. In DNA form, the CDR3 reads TGTGCCAGCAGCGTAGCGGGCACCGGGGAGCTGTTTTTT.

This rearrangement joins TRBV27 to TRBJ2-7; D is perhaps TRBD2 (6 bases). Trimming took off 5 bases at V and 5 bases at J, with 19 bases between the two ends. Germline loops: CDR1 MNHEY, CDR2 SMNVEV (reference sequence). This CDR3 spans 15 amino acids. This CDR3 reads CASSPSGTLHHEQYF. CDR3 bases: TGTGCCAGCAGTCCATCCGGGACTCTACACCACGAGCAGTACTTC.

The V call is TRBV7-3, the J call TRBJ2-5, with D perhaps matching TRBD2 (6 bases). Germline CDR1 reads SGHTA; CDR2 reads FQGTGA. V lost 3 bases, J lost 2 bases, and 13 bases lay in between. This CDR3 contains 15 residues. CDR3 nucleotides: TGTGCCAGCAGCTTGAACGGGGGACCTCAAGAGACCCAGTACTTC. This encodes CASSLNGGPQETQYF.

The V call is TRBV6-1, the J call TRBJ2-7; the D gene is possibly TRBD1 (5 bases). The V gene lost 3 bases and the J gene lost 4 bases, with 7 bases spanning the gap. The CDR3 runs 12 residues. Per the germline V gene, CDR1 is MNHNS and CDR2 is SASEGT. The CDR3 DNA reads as TGTGCCAGCAGTGACGACAGATACGAGCAGTACTTC. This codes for CASSDDRYEQYF.

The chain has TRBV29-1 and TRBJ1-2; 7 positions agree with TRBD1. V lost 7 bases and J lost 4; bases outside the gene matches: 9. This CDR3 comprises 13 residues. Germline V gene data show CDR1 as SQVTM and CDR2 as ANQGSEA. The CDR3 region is CSAGQRSSYGYTF. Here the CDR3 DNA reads TGCAGCGCGGGACAGCGGTCTTCCTATGGCTACACCTTC.

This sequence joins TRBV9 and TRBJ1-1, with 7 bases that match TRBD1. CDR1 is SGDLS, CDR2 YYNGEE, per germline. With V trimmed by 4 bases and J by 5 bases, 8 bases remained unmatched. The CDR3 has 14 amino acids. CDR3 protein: CASSRQGAVTEAFF. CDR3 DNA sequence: TGTGCCAGCAGCAGACAGGGTGCGGTAACTGAAGCTTTCTTT.

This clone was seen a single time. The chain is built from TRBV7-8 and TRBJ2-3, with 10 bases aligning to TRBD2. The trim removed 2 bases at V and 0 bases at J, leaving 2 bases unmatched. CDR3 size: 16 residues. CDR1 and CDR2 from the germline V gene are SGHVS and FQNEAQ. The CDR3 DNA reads TGTGCCAGCAGCTTACTAGCGGGGGCTAGCACAGATACGCAGTATTTT. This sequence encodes CASSLLAGASTDTQYF. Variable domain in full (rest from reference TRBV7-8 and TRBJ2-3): GAGVSQSPRYKVAKRGQDVALRCDPISGHVSLFWYQQALGQGPEFLTYFQNEAQLDKSGLPSDRFFAERPEGSVSTLKIQRTQQEDSAVYLCASSLLAGASTDTQYFGPGTRLTVL.

The CDR3, as DNA: TGTGCCAGCAGCTTGGACAGGGTCAACATTCAGTACTTC. Its translation: CASSLDRVNIQYF. This chain uses TRBV5-4 with TRBJ2-4; weak D call: TRBD1 (6 bases). The CDR3 totals 13 residues. The V gene's germline CDR1 is SGHNT and CDR2 YYREEE (reference sequence). The V end was cut by 0 bases, the J end by 7 bases, with 8 bases between.